These 15 T cell receptor beta chains came from one sample sequenced in a study of T cell changes during pregnancy in multiple sclerosis. The table came from immunoSEQ multiplex PCR; TCRdb's copy has only in-frame clones and leaves some out. The data contain fewer than 30,000 clones, 90% to 95% of them seen just once; the ten biggest clones take up 4.5% to 6.5%. The material was CD8+ T cells from peripheral blood mononuclear cells, obtained before pregnancy. The receptors derive from a female donor with multiple sclerosis, enrolled in a pregnancy study.

The rearrangement links TRBV27 to TRBJ1-1, with TRBD1 identical over 10 bases. Germline V gene sequence: CDR1 MNHEY, CDR2 SMNVEV (reference sequence). With 8 bases clipped from V and 1 base from J, the junction kept 4 bases outside the gene matches. This CDR3 spans 14 amino acids. The CDR3 sequence is CASSTGGWNTEAFF. Written as DNA, the CDR3 is TGTGCCAGCTCGACAGGGGGCTGGAACACTGAAGCTTTCTTT.

The chain is built from TRBV2 and TRBJ2-5, with D maybe TRBD2 (6 bases). The CDR3 is 13 amino acids. Trimming took off 7 bases at V and 0 bases at J, with 9 bases between the two ends. Germline V gives CDR1 SNHLY, CDR2 FYNNEI. The CDR3 spells CASISGDQETQYF. The CDR3 region has the DNA TGTGCCAGCATATCGGGGGACCAAGAGACCCAGTACTTC.

The rearrangement joins TRBV7-6 to TRBJ1-1; D is possibly TRBD1 (6 bases). This CDR3 has 13 amino acids. Deletions cut 5 bases from V and 4 bases from J, with 11 bases between. The germline gives CDR1 SGHVS, CDR2 FNYEAQ. The CDR3 nucleotides read TGTGCCAGCAGCCCCGCAGGGGCCACTGAAGCTTTCTTT. Its translation is CASSPAGATEAFF.

This chain links TRBV29-1 with TRBJ2-7; D gene unclear. This CDR3 contains 12 residues. Trimming took 4 bases from V and 0 from J, leaving 7 bases between them. CDR1 SQVTM and CDR2 ANQGSEA come from the germline V gene. CDR3: CSVGLNSYEQYF. The CDR3 DNA is TGCAGCGTTGGGCTGAACTCCTACGAGCAGTACTTC.

For the CDR3, the DNA is TGTGCCAGTAGTTTGACAGGGCGGGAGACCCAGTACTTC. Its protein product is CASSLTGRETQYF. The chain uses TRBV19 and TRBJ2-5, with 7 bases identical to TRBD1. Germline loops: CDR1 LNHDA, CDR2 SQIVND (reference sequence). Losses at the gene ends were 5 bases for V and 5 bases for J; bases not matched to a gene: 5. This CDR3 is built from 13 residues.

The genes are TRBV5-4 and TRBJ1-1; 7 bases map to TRBD1. The germline V gene has CDR1 SGHNT and CDR2 YYREEE (reference sequence). The CDR3 has 16 residues. With V trimmed by 4 bases and J by 0 bases, 9 bases remained unmatched. CDR3 bases: TGTGCCAGCAGCCCGGGTACAGGGGTCTTGAACACTGAAGCTTTCTTT. Its translation is CASSPGTGVLNTEAFF.

This clone appeared a single time. The CDR3 region is CASSSSTSGPTDTQYF. In DNA form, the CDR3 reads TGTGCCAGCAGCTCCTCAACTAGCGGTCCCACAGATACGCAGTATTTT. V is TRBV7-9 and J is TRBJ2-3; the match to TRBD2 covers 8 bases. Germline CDR1 SEHNR, CDR2 FQNEAQ (reference sequence). The J segment lost 2 bases and the V segment lost 4 bases, leaving 8 bases of the junction unmatched. CDR3 length: 16 amino acids.

The chain is built from TRBV7-9 and TRBJ1-2; D is unresolved. Trimming removed 3 bases from V and 4 bases from J, with 15 bases in between. Germline V CDR1 and CDR2: SEHNR, FQNEAQ (reference sequence). The CDR3 runs 15 residues. The CDR3 spells CASSFYILASYGYTF. The CDR3 bases are TGTGCCAGCAGCTTTTATATTTTAGCTAGCTATGGCTACACCTTC. The entire variable domain, with the rest obtained from reference TRBV7-9 and TRBJ1-2, is as follows: DTGVSQNPRHKITKRGQNVTFRCDPISEHNRLYWYRQTLGQGPEFLTYFQNEAQLEKSRLLSDRFSAERPKGSFSTLEIQRTEQGDSAMYLCASSFYILASYGYTFGSGTRLTVV.

J is TRBJ2-1 and V is TRBV19, with D maybe TRBD2 (5 bases). The CDR3 consists of 17 residues. Germline CDR1 is LNHDA and CDR2 is SQIVND (reference sequence). V was shortened by 5 bases and J by 4 bases, with 21 bases between the two germline ends. The CDR3 spells CASSPNPEAQLYNEQFF. The CDR3 DNA sequence: TGTGCCAGTAGTCCGAACCCGGAGGCACAGCTATACAATGAGCAGTTCTTC.

The chain employs TRBV2 and TRBJ2-3; a possible D gene is TRBD2 (7 bases). This CDR3 is 19 amino acids long. Germline V gives CDR1 SNHLY, CDR2 FYNNEI. V was trimmed by 2 bases and J by 5 bases, leaving 26 bases between them. CDR3 sequence (DNA): TGTGCCAGCAGTGAATGGGAGGTTCTGGTGGGGGGGGCTATAGATACGCAGTATTTT. Translating it yields CASSEWEVLVGGAIDTQYF.

V usage is TRBV27 and J usage is TRBJ2-2; no firm D call. V was trimmed by 7 bases and J by 1 base, leaving 10 bases between them. This CDR3 comprises 14 residues. CDR1 is MNHEY, CDR2 SMNVEV, per germline (reference sequence). The CDR3 protein is CASTPVRNTGELFF. The CDR3 bases are TGTGCCAGCACCCCGGTAAGGAACACCGGGGAGCTGTTTTTT.

This clone was detected only once. The rearrangement joins TRBV29-1 to TRBJ2-2; D might be TRBD1 (6 bases). The length of the CDR3 is 15 residues. Germline loops: CDR1 SQVTM, CDR2 ANQGSEA. V lost 7 bases to trimming and J lost 1 base, with 16 bases between them. Here the CDR3 reads CSAGDLGLNTGELFF. The DNA for the CDR3 is TGCAGCGCAGGGGACCTTGGGTTGAACACCGGGGAGCTGTTTTTT.

This clone was counted only a few times. This sequence joins TRBV29-1 and TRBJ1-1, with D maybe TRBD1 (5 bases). CDR1 and CDR2 from the germline V gene are SQVTM and ANQGSEA. V lost 7 bases and J 13 bases, leaving 10 bases between the germline ends. The CDR3 contains 8 residues. The CDR3 protein is CSAGGIFF. The CDR3 nucleotides are TGCAGCGCTGGGGGGATTTTCTTT.

The chain combines TRBV12-5 with TRBJ1-1; a possible D gene is TRBD1 (5 bases). This CDR3 spans 16 amino acids. Germline V gene sequence: CDR1 LGHNT, CDR2 FRNRAP. Trimming pared 7 bases from V and 5 bases from J, leaving 23 bases between. In nucleotides, the CDR3 is TGTGCTAGTGCCGCAGGGCAGCCCGTACTTTTAACTGAAGCTTTCTTT. This gives the protein CASAAGQPVLLTEAFF.

The chain is built from TRBV2 and TRBJ1-1, with 9 bases matching TRBD1. The junction had 9 bases not matched to a gene; V was cut back by 6 bases and J by 4 bases. CDR3 length: 15 amino acids. Germline CDR1 reads SNHLY; CDR2 reads FYNNEI. CDR3 loop: CASRVGQGEGTEAFF. The CDR3 DNA is TGTGCCAGCAGAGTGGGACAGGGAGAGGGCACTGAAGCTTTCTTT.